The present TCR beta chain was sequenced within a study of blood T cell repertoires in COVID-19. The table came from immunoSEQ multiplex PCR; TCRdb's copy has only in-frame clones and leaves some out. Of fewer than 500,000 clones in the sample, around 87% were seen once. This CDR3 has 14 residues. Germline CDR1 SGHTA, CDR2 FQGNSA. V gave up 0 bases and J gave up 6 bases, with 12 bases separating them. This chain uses TRBV7-2 with TRBJ2-7; possible D gene TRBD2, 6 bases. The clonotype comes from a man aged 25 to 45 who had recovered from COVID-19. Source material: PBMCs or T cells enriched from blood (not recorded which). The CDR3 reads CASSLAGGWGEQYF. The CDR3 coding sequence is TGTGCCAGCAGCTTAGCGGGGGGATGGGGCGAGCAGTACTTC. The entire variable domain, with the rest obtained from reference TRBV7-2 and TRBJ2-7, is as follows: GAGVSQSPSNKVTEKGKDVELRCDPISGHTALYWYRQSLGQGLEFLIYFQGNSAPDKSGLPSDRFSAERTGGSVSTLTIQRTQQEDSAVYLCASSLAGGWGEQYFGPGTRLTVT.